These 8 T cell receptor beta chains share one sample of origin, sequenced in a study of Graves' ophthalmopathy and Graves' hyperthyroidism. From RNA, the CDR3 regions of TCR beta chains were amplified and sequenced. The library came from an HTBI-primed first-round RT-PCR and a second-round multiplex PCR. Via MiXCR, TCRdb re-called the multiplex PCR reads, giving one row per CDR3 protein. The data hold 600,000 to 700,000 distinct CDR3 sequences, with just over 40% observed a single time. What was sequenced was peripheral blood. The origin of the receptors is an adult man with Graves' ophthalmopathy.

The rearrangement links TRBV24-1 to TRBJ2-7; 9 bases are a match to TRBD1. CDR1 is KGHDR and CDR2 is SFDVKD in the germline V gene. CDR3 length: 14 amino acids. With 7 bases clipped from V and 3 bases from J, the junction kept 6 bases outside the gene matches. In DNA form, the CDR3 reads TGTGCCACCAGCGCCGGACAGGGGAACTACGAGCAGTACTTC. Translated, it gives CATSAGQGNYEQYF.

Many counts were recorded for this clonotype. The chain employs TRBV5-1 and TRBJ1-2; the D gene is possibly TRBD1 (5 bases). Trimming took off 0 bases at V and 8 bases at J, with 14 bases between the two ends. Germline assignment: CDR1 SGHRS and CDR2 YFSETQ. There are 14 residues in the CDR3. The CDR3 region is CASSLVPESGGYTF. The CDR3 region has the DNA TGCGCCAGCAGCTTGGTTCCGGAGTCAGGGGGCTACACCTTC. Using reference TRBV5-1 and TRBJ1-2 for the parts outside the CDR3, the full variable domain is KAGVTQTPRYLIKTRGQQVTLSCSPISGHRSVSWYQQTPGQGLQFLFEYFSETQRNKGNFPGRFSGRQFSNSRSEMNVSTLELGDSALYLCASSLVPESGGYTFGSGTRLTVV.

The sample holds many counts of this clonotype. The chain has TRBV15 and TRBJ2-7; a possible D gene is TRBD1 (5 bases). Germline CDR1 and CDR2: LNHNV and YYDKDF (reference sequence). Trimming shortened V by 3 bases and J by 6 bases, and 15 bases separated the two germline ends. The CDR3 sequence is 14 residues long. This CDR3 reads CATSSRSGFREQYF. The DNA for the CDR3 is TGTGCCACCAGCAGCCGTTCAGGGTTCCGCGAGCAGTACTTC.

The J gene is TRBJ2-2, the V gene TRBV10-3; no reliable D call. The ends were cut back, 10 bases at V and 8 bases at J, with 17 bases in the middle. The CDR3 runs 13 residues. The germline CDR1 and CDR2 sequences are ENHRY and SYGVKD. The CDR3 coding sequence is TGTGCCAGCGGTGAGATGGGCGGAGGGGAGCTGTTTTTT. It encodes CASGEMGGGELFF.

In this sample, this clonotype turned up many times. The gene calls are TRBV7-9 and TRBJ2-7; 8 bases map to TRBD1. There are 14 residues in the CDR3. Losses at the gene ends were 7 bases for V and 6 bases for J; bases not matched to a gene: 11. CDR1 and CDR2 (germline): SEHNR, FQNEAQ (reference sequence). The CDR3 sequence: CASISLTGGGEQYF. CDR3 in DNA: TGTGCCAGCATCTCCCTTACAGGGGGAGGCGAGCAGTACTTC.

The V gene is TRBV27, the J gene TRBJ2-7; tentatively, D is TRBD2 (5 bases). CDR3 length: 15 amino acids. V lost 2 bases and J 3 bases, leaving 14 bases between the germline ends. CDR1 MNHEY and CDR2 SMNVEV come from the germline V gene (reference sequence). CDR3 loop: CASSLPGRRVYEQYF. The DNA of the CDR3 is TGTGCCAGCAGTTTACCCGGACGGCGGGTCTACGAGCAGTACTTC.

The sample holds many counts of this clonotype. The chain has TRBV15 and TRBJ1-5; weak D call: TRBD1 (5 bases). Germline values: CDR1 LNHNV, CDR2 YYDKDF (reference sequence). The CDR3 sequence is 15 residues long. V was cut by 2 bases and J by 1 base, with 9 bases left in between. The CDR3 reads CATSRTRDSNQPQHF. The CDR3 DNA follows: TGTGCCACCAGCAGAACCAGGGACAGCAATCAGCCCCAGCATTTT. The variable domain in full, with the rest retrieved from reference TRBV15 and TRBJ1-5, is DAMVIQNPRYQVTQFGKPVTLSCSQTLNHNVMYWYQQKSSQAPKLLFHYYDKDFNNEADTPDNFQSRRPNTSFCFLDIRSPGLGDTAMYLCATSRTRDSNQPQHFGDGTRLSIL.

The chain couples TRBV7-9 to TRBJ1-6; 10 positions match TRBD1. Germline V gene sequence: CDR1 SEHNR, CDR2 FQNEAQ (reference sequence). This CDR3 has 17 residues. V was clipped by 6 bases and J by 5 bases; unmatched bases: 10. The CDR3 here is CASRKLGTGDHNSPLHF. For the CDR3, the DNA is TGTGCCAGCAGAAAGCTCGGGACAGGGGACCATAATTCACCCCTCCACTTT.